A selection of T cell receptor beta chains follows, all from one sample in a study of control samples from healthy donors and cancer patients. The method was immunoSEQ multiplex PCR; TCRdb's version includes in-frame clones alone and lacks a portion of them. The sample consists of over 85,000 clones, about 89% of them appearing once. The specimen was PBMCs. These receptors came from a woman between 50 and 59 years old with colorectal cancer. Both conserved end residues are part of each CDR3. The order of the fields is V gene, J gene, D gene, clone size, CDR3 DNA, CDR3 protein. The D gene is left open where the match is weak. For some rows the clone size is stated as once, few or many, or as a class when expanded; others skip it.

v_call: TRBV9; j_call: TRBJ2-2; d_call: .; clone_size: .; cdr3_nt: TGTGCCAGCAGCAGGACAGACGCGAACACCGGGGAGCTGTTTTTT; cdr3_aa: CASSRTDANTGELFF
v_call: TRBV6-1; j_call: TRBJ1-1; d_call: TRBD1; clone_size: .; cdr3_nt: TGTGCCAGCAGTACCGACAGGGGTGAGGCTTTCTTT; cdr3_aa: CASSTDRGEAFF
v_call: TRBV6-5; j_call: TRBJ1-1; d_call: TRBD1; clone_size: .; cdr3_nt: TGTGCCAGCAGGGACAGGGGAATGAACACTGAAGCTTTCTTT; cdr3_aa: CASRDRGMNTEAFF
v_call: TRBV4-3; j_call: TRBJ1-5; d_call: TRBD1; clone_size: .; cdr3_nt: TGCGCCAGCAGCCAAGATGTGGGACAGCAGAATCAGCCCCAGCATTTT; cdr3_aa: CASSQDVGQQNQPQHF
v_call: TRBV15; j_call: TRBJ2-1; d_call: .; clone_size: .; cdr3_nt: TGTGCCACCAGCAGAGAACAGGCGCGCAATGAGCAGTTCTTC; cdr3_aa: CATSREQARNEQFF
v_call: TRBV21-1; j_call: TRBJ1-1; d_call: .; clone_size: .; cdr3_nt: TGTGCCAGCAGCTTACTAGGGGGGGAAGACACTGAAGCTTTCTTT; cdr3_aa: CASSLLGGEDTEAFF
v_call: TRBV3-1/TRBV3-2; j_call: TRBJ2-3; d_call: TRBD2; clone_size: .; cdr3_nt: TGTGCCAGCAGAATAGCGGGGGGTAGCGCAGATACGCAGTATTTT; cdr3_aa: CASRIAGGSADTQYF
v_call: TRBV25-1; j_call: TRBJ2-1; d_call: TRBD2; clone_size: once; cdr3_nt: TGTGCCAGCAGTGACGGACTAGCGGGGGGGTACAATGAGCAGTTCTTC; cdr3_aa: CASSDGLAGGYNEQFF
v_call: TRBV9; j_call: TRBJ2-2; d_call: .; clone_size: .; cdr3_nt: TGTGCCAGCAGCGTAACAGGGACCAACACCGGGGAGCTGTTTTTT; cdr3_aa: CASSVTGTNTGELFF
v_call: TRBV15; j_call: TRBJ1-5; d_call: .; clone_size: .; cdr3_nt: TGTGCCACCAGCAGAGATATTCAGGCCCAGCATTTT; cdr3_aa: CATSRDIQAQHF
v_call: TRBV13; j_call: TRBJ2-5; d_call: .; clone_size: .; cdr3_nt: TGTGCCAGCAGCTTAAGAGAGACCCAGTACTTC; cdr3_aa: CASSLRETQYF
v_call: TRBV5-1; j_call: TRBJ1-5; d_call: TRBD1; clone_size: .; cdr3_nt: TGCGCCAGCAGCCCCTGGGGACAGGGGGATAATCAGCCCCAGCATTTT; cdr3_aa: CASSPWGQGDNQPQHF
v_call: TRBV6-5; j_call: TRBJ2-5; d_call: TRBD1; clone_size: .; cdr3_nt: TGTGCCAGCAGTTTCAGGGGGCAAGAGACCCAGTACTTC; cdr3_aa: CASSFRGQETQYF
v_call: TRBV4-1; j_call: TRBJ2-3; d_call: .; clone_size: .; cdr3_nt: TGCGCCAGCAGGGATAGGGGGGCCCCCACAGATACGCAGTATTTT; cdr3_aa: CASRDRGAPTDTQYF
v_call: TRBV19; j_call: TRBJ2-1; d_call: TRBD1; clone_size: .; cdr3_nt: TGTGCCAGTAGTCACTCCGGGACAGGGGCCTACAATGAGCAGTTCTTC; cdr3_aa: CASSHSGTGAYNEQFF
v_call: TRBV6-5; j_call: TRBJ2-2; d_call: TRBD1; clone_size: once; cdr3_nt: TGTGCCAGCAGTTACTATCCAGGACAGGGGAACGGGGAGCTGTTTTTT; cdr3_aa: CASSYYPGQGNGELFF
v_call: TRBV6-6; j_call: TRBJ2-5; d_call: .; clone_size: .; cdr3_nt: TGTGCCAGCTCGCGGGCGGGCCCAGAGACCCAGTACTTC; cdr3_aa: CASSRAGPETQYF
v_call: TRBV6-1; j_call: TRBJ1-5; d_call: .; clone_size: .; cdr3_nt: TGTGCCAGCAGTGAAAATCGGGCCGATCAGCCCCAGCATTTT; cdr3_aa: CASSENRADQPQHF
v_call: TRBV13; j_call: TRBJ1-6; d_call: .; clone_size: .; cdr3_nt: TGTGCCAGCAGGTCCGGACAGACCCGGGGGAATTCACCCCTCCACTTT; cdr3_aa: CASRSGQTRGNSPLHF
v_call: TRBV24-1; j_call: TRBJ2-2; d_call: .; clone_size: .; cdr3_nt: TGTGCCACTACGGGGACATCGAACACCGGGGAGCTGTTTTTT; cdr3_aa: CATTGTSNTGELFF
v_call: TRBV6-2/TRBV6-3; j_call: TRBJ2-3; d_call: TRBD2; clone_size: .; cdr3_nt: TGTGCCAGCAGTTACACTAGCGGGGGCCGGACGGGTAGCACAGATACGCAGTATTTT; cdr3_aa: CASSYTSGGRTGSTDTQYF
v_call: TRBV27; j_call: TRBJ1-2; d_call: TRBD1; clone_size: .; cdr3_nt: TGTGCCAGCAGTCCAACTACAGGGGCCCTTGGCTACACCTTC; cdr3_aa: CASSPTTGALGYTF
v_call: TRBV5-1; j_call: TRBJ2-3; d_call: .; clone_size: .; cdr3_nt: TGCGCCAGCAGCTTTGGGGCAGATACGCAGTATTTT; cdr3_aa: CASSFGADTQYF
v_call: TRBV6-1; j_call: TRBJ2-3; d_call: .; clone_size: once; cdr3_nt: TGTGCCAGCAGTGAAGTAGGGCCGGCAGATACGCAGTATTTT; cdr3_aa: CASSEVGPADTQYF
v_call: TRBV29-1; j_call: TRBJ2-1; d_call: .; clone_size: .; cdr3_nt: TGCAGCGTCTTCGACAGTTCCTACAATGAGCAGTTCTTC; cdr3_aa: CSVFDSSYNEQFF
v_call: TRBV7-9; j_call: TRBJ2-1; d_call: .; clone_size: .; cdr3_nt: TGTGCCAGCAGCCCCCTCGACACCTACAGCTCCTACAATGAGCAGTTCTTC; cdr3_aa: CASSPLDTYSSYNEQFF
v_call: TRBV29-1; j_call: TRBJ1-1; d_call: .; clone_size: few; cdr3_nt: TGCAGCGTTGAAATGATGGGGAGGGCTTTGACTGAAGCTTTCTTT; cdr3_aa: CSVEMMGRALTEAFF
v_call: TRBV15; j_call: TRBJ2-5; d_call: .; clone_size: .; cdr3_nt: TGTGCCACCAGCAGCGGGTTCCAAGAGACCCAGTACTTC; cdr3_aa: CATSSGFQETQYF
v_call: TRBV19; j_call: TRBJ2-1; d_call: .; clone_size: .; cdr3_nt: TGTGCCAGTAGTATAAGGTTCCGCGGCCAGAGGGTGGATCCCTACAATGAGCAGTTCTTC; cdr3_aa: CASSIRFRGQRVDPYNEQFF
v_call: TRBV6-2/TRBV6-3; j_call: TRBJ1-1; d_call: .; clone_size: .; cdr3_nt: TGTGCCAGCAGTTACTCGATGGGCATGAACACTGAAGCTTTCTTT; cdr3_aa: CASSYSMGMNTEAFF
v_call: TRBV27; j_call: TRBJ2-4; d_call: TRBD2; clone_size: .; cdr3_nt: TGTGCCAGCAGTTTTGGTACTAGCGGGGGGGCCGGGGCCAAAAACATTCAGTACTTC; cdr3_aa: CASSFGTSGGAGAKNIQYF
v_call: TRBV25-1; j_call: TRBJ1-6; d_call: TRBD1; clone_size: once; cdr3_nt: TGTGCCAGTACCCGGGACAGGGTCTCACCCCTCCACTTT; cdr3_aa: CASTRDRVSPLHF
v_call: TRBV4-3; j_call: TRBJ1-2; d_call: .; clone_size: .; cdr3_nt: TGCGCCAGCAGCCAAGAGGGTGTCGGAGGGCGAGGCTACACCTTC; cdr3_aa: CASSQEGVGGRGYTF
v_call: TRBV18; j_call: TRBJ1-6; d_call: .; clone_size: .; cdr3_nt: TGTGCCAGCTCACCCGGGTGGGGAAATTCACCCCTCCACTTT; cdr3_aa: CASSPGWGNSPLHF
v_call: TRBV7-8; j_call: TRBJ2-5; d_call: TRBD1; clone_size: .; cdr3_nt: TGTGCCAGCAGCTGGGGACAGGGTAAAGAGACCCAGTACTTC; cdr3_aa: CASSWGQGKETQYF
v_call: TRBV4-3; j_call: TRBJ1-4; d_call: .; clone_size: .; cdr3_nt: TGCGCCAGCAGCCAAGATAGGGGGGGTGCAACTAATGAAAAACTGTTTTTT; cdr3_aa: CASSQDRGGATNEKLFF
v_call: TRBV10-2; j_call: TRBJ2-6; d_call: TRBD2; clone_size: .; cdr3_nt: TGCGCCAGCAGTGAGCCCGGGACTAGCGGGGGGGTTGGGGCCAACGTCCTGACTTTC; cdr3_aa: CASSEPGTSGGVGANVLTF
v_call: TRBV10-1; j_call: TRBJ2-3; d_call: .; clone_size: .; cdr3_nt: TGCGCCAGCAGTGACGGTGGAGCAGATACGCAGTATTTT; cdr3_aa: CASSDGGADTQYF
v_call: TRBV6-2/TRBV6-3; j_call: TRBJ2-3; d_call: .; clone_size: .; cdr3_nt: TGTGCCAGCAGCGAAGGGGGAGATACGCAGTATTTT; cdr3_aa: CASSEGGDTQYF
v_call: TRBV6-5; j_call: TRBJ1-1; d_call: .; clone_size: .; cdr3_nt: TGTGCCAGCACCCCAGGGAGGGGGGCTTTCTTT; cdr3_aa: CASTPGRGAFF
v_call: TRBV3-1/TRBV3-2; j_call: TRBJ1-1; d_call: .; clone_size: .; cdr3_nt: TGTGCCAGCAGCCTCGACAGGAACACTGAAGCTTTCTTT; cdr3_aa: CASSLDRNTEAFF
v_call: TRBV10-2; j_call: TRBJ1-5; d_call: .; clone_size: once; cdr3_nt: TGCGCCAGCAGTGAGTCAAACAGCAATCAGCCCCAGCATTTT; cdr3_aa: CASSESNSNQPQHF
v_call: TRBV20-1; j_call: TRBJ2-3; d_call: .; clone_size: .; cdr3_nt: TGCAGTGCTAGTGATCCCACGGGGCTAGGTACGCAGTATTTT; cdr3_aa: CSASDPTGLGTQYF
v_call: TRBV7-2; j_call: TRBJ2-1; d_call: .; clone_size: few; cdr3_nt: TGTGCCAGCAGCTCATGGGGGCGAAGGTCATCTTACAATGAGCAGTTCTTC; cdr3_aa: CASSSWGRRSSYNEQFF
v_call: TRBV4-3; j_call: TRBJ2-1; d_call: .; clone_size: .; cdr3_nt: TGCGCCAGCAGCCAAGGGAGCGGGTCCCTCTCCTACAATGAGCAGTTCTTC; cdr3_aa: CASSQGSGSLSYNEQFF
v_call: TRBV3-1/TRBV3-2; j_call: TRBJ1-6; d_call: TRBD1; clone_size: .; cdr3_nt: TGTGCCAGCAGCCCGGACAGGGAACATTACCCCCTCGGAAATTCACCCCTCCACTTT; cdr3_aa: CASSPDREHYPLGNSPLHF
v_call: TRBV10-3; j_call: TRBJ1-5; d_call: .; clone_size: .; cdr3_nt: TGTGCCATCAGGGACGGACAGACCCAGCCCCAGCATTTT; cdr3_aa: CAIRDGQTQPQHF
v_call: TRBV5-5; j_call: TRBJ1-5; d_call: TRBD1; clone_size: .; cdr3_nt: TGTGCCAGCAGCCCGGGAGGGGGCAGGGGCAATCAGCCCCAGCATTTT; cdr3_aa: CASSPGGGRGNQPQHF
v_call: TRBV5-6; j_call: TRBJ1-5; d_call: .; clone_size: .; cdr3_nt: TGTGCCAGCAGCTCGACGAGCAATCAGCCCCAGCATTTT; cdr3_aa: CASSSTSNQPQHF
v_call: TRBV4-1; j_call: TRBJ1-3; d_call: .; clone_size: .; cdr3_nt: TGCGCCAGCAGCCAAGAGGGAACACCGAGTGGAAACACCATATATTTT; cdr3_aa: CASSQEGTPSGNTIYF
v_call: TRBV19; j_call: TRBJ1-2; d_call: TRBD1; clone_size: .; cdr3_nt: TGTGCCAGTAGTAAGGGACAGGGACGCTATGGCTACACCTTC; cdr3_aa: CASSKGQGRYGYTF
v_call: TRBV9; j_call: TRBJ1-2; d_call: .; clone_size: .; cdr3_nt: TGTGCCAGCACCCGGGACACTAACTATGGCTACACCTTC; cdr3_aa: CASTRDTNYGYTF
v_call: TRBV24-1; j_call: TRBJ2-5; d_call: .; clone_size: .; cdr3_nt: TGTGCCACCAGTGTCGGAACCGGGCCGAAAGAGACCCAGTACTTC; cdr3_aa: CATSVGTGPKETQYF